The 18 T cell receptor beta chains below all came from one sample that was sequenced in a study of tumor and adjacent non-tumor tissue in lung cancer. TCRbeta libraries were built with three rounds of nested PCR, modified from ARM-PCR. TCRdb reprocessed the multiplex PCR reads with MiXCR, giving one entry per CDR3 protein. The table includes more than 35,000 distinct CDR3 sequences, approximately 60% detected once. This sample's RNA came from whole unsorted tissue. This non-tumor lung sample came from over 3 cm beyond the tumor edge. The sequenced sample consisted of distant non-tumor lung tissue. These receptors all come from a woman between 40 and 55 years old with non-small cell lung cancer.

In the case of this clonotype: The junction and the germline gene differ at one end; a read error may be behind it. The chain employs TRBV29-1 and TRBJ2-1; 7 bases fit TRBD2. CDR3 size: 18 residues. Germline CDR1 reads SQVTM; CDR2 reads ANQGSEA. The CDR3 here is CIVERLGLPGVSYNEQFF. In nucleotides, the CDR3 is TGCATCGTTGAAAGACTGGGACTACCGGGAGTGAGTTACAATGAGCAGTTCTTC.

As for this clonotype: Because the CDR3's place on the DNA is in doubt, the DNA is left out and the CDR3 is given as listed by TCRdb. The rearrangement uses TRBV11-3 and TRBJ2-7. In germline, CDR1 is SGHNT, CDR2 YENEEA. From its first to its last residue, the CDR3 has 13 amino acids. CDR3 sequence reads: CASSFAMGSEQHF.

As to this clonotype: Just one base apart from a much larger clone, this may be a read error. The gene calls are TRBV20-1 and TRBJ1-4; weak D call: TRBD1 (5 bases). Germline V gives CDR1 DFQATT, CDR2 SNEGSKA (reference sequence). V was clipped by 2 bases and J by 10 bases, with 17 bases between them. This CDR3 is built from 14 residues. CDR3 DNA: TGCAGTGCTAGACTCGGGTCAGGGCTTGGAAAACTGTTTTTT. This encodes CSARLGSGLGKLFF.

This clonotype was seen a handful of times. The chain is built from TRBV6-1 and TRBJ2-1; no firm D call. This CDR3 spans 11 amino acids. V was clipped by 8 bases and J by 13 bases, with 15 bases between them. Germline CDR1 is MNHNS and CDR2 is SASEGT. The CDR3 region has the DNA TGTGCCAGCGGTGGTACCTTTGAACAGTTCTTC. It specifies CASGGTFEQFF.

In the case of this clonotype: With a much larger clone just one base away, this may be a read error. The CDR3 reads CAWRRTSGSYNVQFF. DNA of the CDR3: TGTGCCTGGAGACGGACTAGCGGGAGCTACAATGTGCAGTTCTTC. This chain joins TRBV30 and TRBJ2-1; 13 nucleotides line up with TRBD2. The CDR3 runs 15 residues. Germline assignment: CDR1 GTSNPN and CDR2 SVGIG (reference sequence).

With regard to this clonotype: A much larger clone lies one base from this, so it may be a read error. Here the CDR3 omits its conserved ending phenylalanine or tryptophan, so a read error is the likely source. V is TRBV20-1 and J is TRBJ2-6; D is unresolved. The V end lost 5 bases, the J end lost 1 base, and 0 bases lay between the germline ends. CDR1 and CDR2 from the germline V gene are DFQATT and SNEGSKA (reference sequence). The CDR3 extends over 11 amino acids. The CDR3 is CSASGANVLTL. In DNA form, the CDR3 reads TGCAGTGCTTCTGGGGCCAACGTCCTGACTTTA.

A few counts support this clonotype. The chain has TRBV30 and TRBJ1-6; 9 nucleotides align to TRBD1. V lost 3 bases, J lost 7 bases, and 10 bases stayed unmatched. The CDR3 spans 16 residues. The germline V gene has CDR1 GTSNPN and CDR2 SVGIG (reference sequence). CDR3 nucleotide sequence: TGTGCCTGGAGCCACCTACGACAGGGGGGAAATTCACCCCTCCACTTT. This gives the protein CAWSHLRQGGNSPLHF.

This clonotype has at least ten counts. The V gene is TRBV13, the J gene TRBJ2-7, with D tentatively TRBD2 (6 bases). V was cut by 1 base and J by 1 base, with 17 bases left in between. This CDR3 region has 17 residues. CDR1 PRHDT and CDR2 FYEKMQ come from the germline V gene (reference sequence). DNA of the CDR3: TGTGCCAGCAGCTTAGTTGGCGGGATCGCGGGGTCCTACGAGCAGTACTTC. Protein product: CASSLVGGIAGSYEQYF.

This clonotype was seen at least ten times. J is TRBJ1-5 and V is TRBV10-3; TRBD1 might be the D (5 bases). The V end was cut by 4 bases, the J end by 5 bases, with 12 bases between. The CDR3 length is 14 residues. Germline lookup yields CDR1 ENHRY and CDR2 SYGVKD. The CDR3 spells CAISARPTDQPQHF. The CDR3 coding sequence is TGTGCCATCAGTGCCAGACCGACAGATCAGCCCCAGCATTTT.

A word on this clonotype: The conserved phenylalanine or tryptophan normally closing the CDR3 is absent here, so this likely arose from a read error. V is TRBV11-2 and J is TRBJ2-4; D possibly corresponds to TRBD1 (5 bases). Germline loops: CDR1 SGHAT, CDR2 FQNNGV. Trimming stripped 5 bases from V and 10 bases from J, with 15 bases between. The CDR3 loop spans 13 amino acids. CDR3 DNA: TGTGCCAGCAGCATAAGACAGAAGGATATTCAGTACTAC. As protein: CASSIRQKDIQYY.

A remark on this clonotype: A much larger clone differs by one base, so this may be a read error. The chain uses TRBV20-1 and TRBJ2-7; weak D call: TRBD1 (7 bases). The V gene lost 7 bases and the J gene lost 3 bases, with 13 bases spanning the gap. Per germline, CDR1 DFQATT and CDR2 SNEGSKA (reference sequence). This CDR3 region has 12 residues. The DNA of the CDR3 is TGCAGTGATAGTCAGGGGGGCTACGAGCAGTACTTC. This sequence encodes CSDSQGGYEQYF.

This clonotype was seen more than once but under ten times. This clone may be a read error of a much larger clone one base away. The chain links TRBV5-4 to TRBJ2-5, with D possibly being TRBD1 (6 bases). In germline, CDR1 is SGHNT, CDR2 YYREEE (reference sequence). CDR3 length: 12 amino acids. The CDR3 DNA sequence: TGTGCCACACAGGGATTTCAAGAGACCAAGTACTTC. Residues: CATQGFQETKYF.

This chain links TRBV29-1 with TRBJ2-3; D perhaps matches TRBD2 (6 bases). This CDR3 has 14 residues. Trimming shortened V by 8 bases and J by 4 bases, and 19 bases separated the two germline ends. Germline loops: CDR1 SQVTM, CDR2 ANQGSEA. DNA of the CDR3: TGCAGCTCAGAGACTCCTTCTAGCGCAGATACGCAGTATTTT. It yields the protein CSSETPSSADTQYF.

The CDR3 nucleotides read TGTGCCAGCAGTTACCTGCGGGCTCGGGATGGGCAGTTCTTC. It yields the protein CASSYLRARDGQFF. The chain combines TRBV6-6 with TRBJ2-1; a possible D gene is TRBD2 (5 bases). Trimming removed 2 bases at V and 12 bases at J, with 17 bases between. CDR3 length: 14 residues. The germline gives CDR1 MNHNY, CDR2 SVGAGI (reference sequence).

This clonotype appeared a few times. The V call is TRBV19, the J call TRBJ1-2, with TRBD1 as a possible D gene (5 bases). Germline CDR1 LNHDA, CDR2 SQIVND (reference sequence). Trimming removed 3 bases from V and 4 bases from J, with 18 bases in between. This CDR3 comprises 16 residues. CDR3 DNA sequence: TGTGCCAGTAGTATTCGGGAAGGGGCGCGAACCTATGGCTACACCTTC. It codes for CASSIREGARTYGYTF.

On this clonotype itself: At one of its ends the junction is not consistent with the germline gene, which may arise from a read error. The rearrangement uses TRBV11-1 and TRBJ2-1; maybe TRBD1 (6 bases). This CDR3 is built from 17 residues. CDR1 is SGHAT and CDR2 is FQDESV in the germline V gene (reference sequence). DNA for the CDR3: TGTGCCAGCAGCTTAAGAGCCCCACCGACAGGAGACAATGAGCACTTCTTC. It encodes CASSLRAPPTGDNEHFF.

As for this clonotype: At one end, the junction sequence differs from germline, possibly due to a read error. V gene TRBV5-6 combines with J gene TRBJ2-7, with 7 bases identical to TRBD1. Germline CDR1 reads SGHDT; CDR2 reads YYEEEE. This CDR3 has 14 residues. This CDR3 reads CAIAVQGFSYEEYF. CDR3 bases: TGTGCCATCGCGGTACAGGGGTTCTCCTACGAGGAGTACTTC.

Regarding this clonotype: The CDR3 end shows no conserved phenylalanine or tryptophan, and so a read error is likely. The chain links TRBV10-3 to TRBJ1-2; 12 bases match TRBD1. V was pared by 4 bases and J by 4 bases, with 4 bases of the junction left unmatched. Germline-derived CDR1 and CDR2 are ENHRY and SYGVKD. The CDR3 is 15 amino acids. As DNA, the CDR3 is TGTGCCATCAGTGGGGGGACAGGGGGCCTCTATGGCTACACCTCC. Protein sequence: CAISGGTGGLYGYTS.